The 21 T cell receptor beta chains below come from one sample, sequenced in a study of T cell therapy after organ transplantation. TCRdb keeps only in-frame clones here, not all; method: immunoSEQ multiplex PCR. The table records over 1,000 clones, 70% of them present only once. What these receptors recognize is not known. The input for sequencing was CD8+ T cells from blood, taken before autologous CMV-specific T cell therapy. The receptor source for this set is a human patient who had received a solid organ transplant and had CMV disease.

The chain links TRBV4-1 to TRBJ1-1; maybe TRBD1 (5 bases). In germline, CDR1 is MGHRA, CDR2 YSYEKL. The CDR3 has 16 residues. Trimming removed 6 bases at V and 3 bases at J, with 20 bases between. The CDR3 nucleotides read TGCGCCAGCAGGGGTCTCGGGGCTTTTGGGGACACTGAAGCTTTCTTT. This gives the protein CASRGLGAFGDTEAFF.

This clone was seen more than once but under ten times. V gene TRBV5-4 combines with J gene TRBJ2-7; the match to TRBD2 covers 11 bases. Germline CDR1 SGHNT, CDR2 YYREEE (reference sequence). The J segment lost 2 bases and the V segment lost 6 bases, leaving 7 bases of the junction unmatched. The CDR3 spans 15 residues. Here the CDR3 reads CASNPGTSGPYEQYF. The DNA for the CDR3 is TGTGCCAGCAACCCCGGGACTAGCGGCCCCTACGAGCAGTACTTC.

This clone showed up just a few times. J is TRBJ2-7 and V is TRBV7-3; TRBD1 matches at 8 bases. The CDR3 has 14 residues. Germline CDR1 is SGHTA and CDR2 is FQGTGA. J lost 3 bases, V lost 3 bases, and 4 bases had no gene match. The CDR3 coding sequence is TGTGCCAGCAGCTTCGGGACAGGAAACTACGAGCAGTACTTC. It translates to CASSFGTGNYEQYF.

This chain uses TRBV6-4 with TRBJ2-1, with a weak D call TRBD2 (5 bases). V lost 0 bases, J lost 6 bases, and 12 bases lay in between. Germline CDR1 is MRHNA and CDR2 is SNTAGT. This CDR3 has 15 amino acids. Written as DNA, the CDR3 is TGTGCCAGCAGTGACTCGAGCGGTGGCGGCAATGAGCAGTTCTTC. Residues: CASSDSSGGGNEQFF.

This clone was found a few times. The J gene is TRBJ2-7, the V gene TRBV5-4; D perhaps matches TRBD1 (6 bases). V lost 4 bases, J lost 3 bases, and 11 bases lay in between. CDR1 is SGHNT and CDR2 is YYREEE in the germline V gene (reference sequence). The CDR3 spans 13 residues. The CDR3 DNA reads as TGTGCCAGCAGCGACGGGACAAACTACGAGCAGTACTTC. Its translation: CASSDGTNYEQYF.

CDR3 amino acids: CASSFRNTIYF. The CDR3 coding sequence is TGTGCCAGCAGCTTTAGAAACACCATATATTTT. The rearrangement joins TRBV7-3 to TRBJ1-3; the D is unclear. This CDR3 has 11 residues. Germline values: CDR1 SGHTA, CDR2 FQGTGA. V was cut by 3 bases and J by 5 bases, with 2 bases left in between.

V gene TRBV27 combines with J gene TRBJ2-1; the D is unclear. The V end was cut by 2 bases, the J end by 7 bases, with 9 bases between. The germline V gene has CDR1 MNHEY and CDR2 SMNVEV (reference sequence). The CDR3 length is 13 residues. CDR3 region: CASSLNSRNEQFF. DNA of the CDR3: TGTGCCAGCAGTTTAAATAGCCGGAATGAGCAGTTCTTC.

This chain uses TRBV29-1 with TRBJ2-1, with TRBD2 identical over 12 bases. V trimming: 6 bases; J trimming: 7 bases; junction bases outside the gene matches: 7. The CDR3 is 14 residues long. Germline assignment: CDR1 SQVTM and CDR2 ANQGSEA. CDR3 sequence reads: CSVVSLAGGNEQFF. DNA for the CDR3: TGCAGCGTCGTTTCCCTAGCGGGGGGGAATGAGCAGTTCTTC.

V is TRBV11-2 and J is TRBJ1-1; no firm D call. Germline-derived CDR1 and CDR2 are SGHAT and FQNNGV. Between the trimmed V and J ends, which lost 4 bases and 2 bases, there was a span of 11 bases. This CDR3 comprises 14 residues. CDR3 sequence (DNA): TGTGCCAGCAGCTCTCCCGCTATTAACACTGAAGCTTTCTTT. Translated, it gives CASSSPAINTEAFF.

This clone was counted a few times. The genes are TRBV4-1 and TRBJ1-6; tentative D call: TRBD1 (6 bases). V was clipped by 0 bases and J by 7 bases, with 13 bases between them. The CDR3 sequence is 16 residues long. Germline V gene sequence: CDR1 MGHRA, CDR2 YSYEKL. CDR3 nucleotide sequence: TGCGCCAGCAGCCAAGAGGGCGGGCAGGGGAATTCACCCCTCCACTTT. It is translated as CASSQEGGQGNSPLHF.

The rearrangement joins TRBV27 to TRBJ2-1; tentatively, D is TRBD1 (6 bases). The CDR3 spans 15 residues. The germline CDR1 and CDR2 sequences are MNHEY and SMNVEV (reference sequence). With 2 bases removed from V and 2 bases from J, the gap between germline ends came to 10 bases. The CDR3 is CASSLVQGTYNEQFF. CDR3 DNA sequence: TGTGCCAGCAGTTTAGTACAGGGAACCTACAATGAGCAGTTCTTC.

The V gene is TRBV7-6, the J gene TRBJ2-1, with 9 bases that match TRBD2. CDR3 size: 15 residues. The trim removed 5 bases at V and 3 bases at J, leaving 5 bases unmatched. The V gene's germline CDR1 is SGHVS and CDR2 FNYEAQ. CDR3 amino acids: CASSRLADLYNEQFF. The CDR3 DNA follows: TGTGCCAGCAGCCGACTAGCGGACCTCTACAATGAGCAGTTCTTC. Using reference TRBV7-6 and TRBJ2-1 for the parts outside the CDR3, the full variable domain is GAGVSQSPRYKVTKRGQDVALRCDPISGHVSLYWYRQALGQGPEFLTYFNYEAQQDKSGLPNDRFSAERPEGSISTLTIQRTEQRDSAMYRCASSRLADLYNEQFFGPGTRLTVL.

This clone was counted once. V is TRBV7-8 and J is TRBJ2-5; D may be TRBD1 or TRBD2 (6 bases each). Germline CDR1 is SGHVS and CDR2 is FQNEAQ. The CDR3 length is 14 residues. Trimming shortened V by 4 bases and J by 7 bases, and 16 bases separated the two germline ends. This chain's CDR3 is CASSSGGMAATQYF. DNA for the CDR3: TGTGCCAGCAGCTCCGGGGGCATGGCTGCGACCCAGTACTTC.

V gene TRBV5-1 combines with J gene TRBJ1-1; D is ambiguous. There are 11 residues in the CDR3. Trimming left V 4 bases short and J 6 bases short, with 7 bases between. The germline V gene has CDR1 SGHRS and CDR2 YFSETQ. In DNA, the CDR3 is TGCGCCAGCAGCGAACCCCCTGAAGCTTTCTTT. It translates to CASSEPPEAFF.

The rearrangement joins TRBV7-8 to TRBJ1-1; D unresolved. V shed 1 base and J shed 7 bases, with 19 bases lying between them. CDR1 and CDR2 from the germline V gene are SGHVS and FQNEAQ. The CDR3 totals 16 residues. The CDR3 DNA follows: TGTGCCAGCAGCTTAGAACACTCTTCCCTTGACGGTGAAGCTTTCTTT. It encodes CASSLEHSSLDGEAFF.

This clone was recorded once. CDR3 region: CATRTEHNYGYTF. The CDR3 DNA reads as TGTGCCACCCGGACAGAACACAACTATGGCTACACCTTC. V usage is TRBV6-6 and J usage is TRBJ1-2; D possibly corresponds to TRBD1 (6 bases). With 10 bases removed from V and 2 bases from J, the gap between germline ends came to 14 bases. This CDR3 has 13 residues. Germline CDR1 MNHNY, CDR2 SVGAGI (reference sequence).

The chain couples TRBV9 to TRBJ1-6, with 10 bases matching TRBD1. V was pared by 3 bases and J by 3 bases, with 0 bases of the junction left unmatched. Per germline, CDR1 SGDLS and CDR2 YYNGEE. The CDR3 extends over 15 amino acids. CDR3 bases: TGTGCCAGCAGCGGGACAGGGGGCTATAATTCACCCCTCCACTTT. This sequence encodes CASSGTGGYNSPLHF.

The chain is built from TRBV7-8 and TRBJ2-2, with TRBD2 matching over 10 bases. V trimming: 1 base; J trimming: 4 bases; junction bases outside the gene matches: 9. This CDR3 spans 18 amino acids. Germline CDR1 and CDR2: SGHVS and FQNEAQ. In DNA form, the CDR3 reads TGTGCCAGCAGCTTAGATCCTAGCGGGGGAGACCCCACCGGGGAGCTGTTTTTT. The encoded protein is CASSLDPSGGDPTGELFF. The whole variable domain, remainder taken from reference TRBV7-8 and TRBJ2-2, is GAGVSQSPRYKVAKRGQDVALRCDPISGHVSLFWYQQALGQGPEFLTYFQNEAQLDKSGLPSDRFFAERPEGSVSTLKIQRTQQEDSAVYLCASSLDPSGGDPTGELFFGEGSRLTVL.

The rearrangement joins TRBV5-5 to TRBJ2-2; 7 bases are a match to TRBD1. Germline trimming cut 0 bases from V and 4 bases from J; bases unmatched to any gene: 3. Germline V gene lookup returns CDR1 SGHKS and CDR2 YYEKEE (reference sequence). The CDR3 length is 15 residues. The CDR3 DNA reads as TGTGCCAGCAGCTTGGACGGGACAGTCACCGGGGAGCTGTTTTTT. Its translation is CASSLDGTVTGELFF.

The V and J genes are TRBV12-5 and TRBJ1-2; D call uncertain. Between the trimmed V and J ends, which lost 4 bases and 0 bases, there was a span of 6 bases. Germline V gives CDR1 LGHNT, CDR2 FRNRAP. The CDR3 spans 13 residues. CDR3 DNA sequence: TGTGCTAGTGGTTCCACATCTAACTATGGCTACACCTTC. Translating gives CASGSTSNYGYTF.

V usage is TRBV4-2 and J usage is TRBJ2-7; TRBD2 matches 10 bases. The CDR3 is 14 amino acids. The V and J ends lost 5 bases and 6 bases, in that order; junction bases with no gene match: 7. The germline V gene encodes CDR1 LGHNA and CDR2 YNFKEQ. The CDR3 is CASSLPSGSGEQYF. The DNA for the CDR3 is TGTGCCAGCAGCTTGCCTAGCGGGAGCGGCGAGCAGTACTTC.